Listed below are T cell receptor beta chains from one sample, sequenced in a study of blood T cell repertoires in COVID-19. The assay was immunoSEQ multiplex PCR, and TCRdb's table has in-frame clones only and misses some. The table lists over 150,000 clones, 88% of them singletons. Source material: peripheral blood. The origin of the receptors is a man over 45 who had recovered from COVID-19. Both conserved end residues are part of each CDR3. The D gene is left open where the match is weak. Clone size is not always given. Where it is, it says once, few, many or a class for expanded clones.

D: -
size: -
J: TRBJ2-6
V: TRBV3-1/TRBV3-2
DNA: TGTGCCAGCAGCCCTTGGGGGGACGTTGGGGCCAACGTCCTGACTTTC
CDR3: CASSPWGDVGANVLTF

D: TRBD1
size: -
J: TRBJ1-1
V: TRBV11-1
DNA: TGTGCCAGCAGCGGACAGGACACTGAAGCTTTCTTT
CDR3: CASSGQDTEAFF

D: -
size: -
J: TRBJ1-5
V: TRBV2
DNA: TGTGCCAGCCAGGGCCTCTGGAGCAATCAGCCCCAGCATTTT
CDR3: CASQGLWSNQPQHF

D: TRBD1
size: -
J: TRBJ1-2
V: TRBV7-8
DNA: TGTGCCAGCAGCGCAGCCGGGACAGGGATGCATGGCTACACCTTC
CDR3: CASSAAGTGMHGYTF

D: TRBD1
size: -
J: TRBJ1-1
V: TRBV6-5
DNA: TGTGCCAGCAGAAAGGACAGGGGATCGGCCTCGGGAGCTTTCTTT
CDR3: CASRKDRGSASGAFF

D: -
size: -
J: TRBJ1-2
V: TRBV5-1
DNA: TGCGCCAGCAGCGAATCAGGGCCAAACTATGGCTACACCTTC
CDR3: CASSESGPNYGYTF

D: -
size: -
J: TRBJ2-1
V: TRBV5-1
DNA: TGCGCCAGCACCGGGAGTTACAATGAGCAGTTCTTC
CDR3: CASTGSYNEQFF

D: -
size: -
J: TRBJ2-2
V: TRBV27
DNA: TGTGCCAGCAGGGGGTTTGGAGGCCCGAACACCGGGGAGCTGTTTTTT
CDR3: CASRGFGGPNTGELFF

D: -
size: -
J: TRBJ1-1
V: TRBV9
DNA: TGTGCCAGCAGCCCCTGGACAGTGAACACTGAAGCTTTCTTT
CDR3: CASSPWTVNTEAFF

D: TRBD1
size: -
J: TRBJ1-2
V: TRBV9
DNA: TGTGCCAGCAGCGCCGGACAGGGATCCTATGGCTACACCTTC
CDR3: CASSAGQGSYGYTF

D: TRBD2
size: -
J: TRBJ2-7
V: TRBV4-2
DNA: TGTGCCAGCAGCCAGGGTCAGCGGGGGTTAGCCTACGAGCAGTACTTC
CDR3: CASSQGQRGLAYEQYF

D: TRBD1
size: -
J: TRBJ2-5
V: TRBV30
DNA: TGTGCCTGGAGTACAGGGGACCAAGAGACCCAGTACTTC
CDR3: CAWSTGDQETQYF

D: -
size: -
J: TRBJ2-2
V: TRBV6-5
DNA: TGTGCCAGCAGGAAACAGGGGAACACCGGGGAGCTGTTTTTT
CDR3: CASRKQGNTGELFF

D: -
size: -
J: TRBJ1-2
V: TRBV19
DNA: TGTGCCAGTACCATCATAGATGACGGAGACTATGGCTACACCTTC
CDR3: CASTIIDDGDYGYTF

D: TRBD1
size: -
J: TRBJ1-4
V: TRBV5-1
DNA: TGCGCCAGCAGCCTGACAGGGAACGAAAAACTGTTTTTT
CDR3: CASSLTGNEKLFF

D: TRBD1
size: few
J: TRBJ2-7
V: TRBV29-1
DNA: TGCAGCGTCGAGAGACAGGGGATGAAAGAGCAGTACTTC
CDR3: CSVERQGMKEQYF

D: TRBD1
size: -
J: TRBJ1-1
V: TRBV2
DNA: TGTGCCAGCAGTGGGGTCATGGGGTACAGGGGTACTGAAGCTTTCTTT
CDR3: CASSGVMGYRGTEAFF

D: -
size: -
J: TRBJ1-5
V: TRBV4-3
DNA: TGCGCCAGCAGCCAATCAATGGGCCAGCCCCAGCATTTT
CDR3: CASSQSMGQPQHF

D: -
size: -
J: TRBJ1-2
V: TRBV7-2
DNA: TGTGCCAGCAGCTTAAACGACTTTCAGCGGGGCTACACCTTC
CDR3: CASSLNDFQRGYTF

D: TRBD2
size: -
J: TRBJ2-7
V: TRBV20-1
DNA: TGCAGTGCTAGTTGGACTAGCGTTAAGACGTACGAGCAGTACTTC
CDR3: CSASWTSVKTYEQYF

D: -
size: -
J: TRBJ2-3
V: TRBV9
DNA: TGTGCCAGCAGCGCCTCAACTATAGGAGATACGCAGTATTTT
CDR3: CASSASTIGDTQYF

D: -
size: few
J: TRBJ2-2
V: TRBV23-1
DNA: TGCGCCAGCTCCCCAGGAGGCTTTCTTGGGACCGGGGAGCTGTTTTTT
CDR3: CASSPGGFLGTGELFF

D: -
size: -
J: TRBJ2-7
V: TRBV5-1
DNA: TGCGCCAGCAGCTTGGTTCAGGGCGGAGAGCAGTACTTC
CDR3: CASSLVQGGEQYF

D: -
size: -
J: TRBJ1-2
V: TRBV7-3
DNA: TGTGCCAGCAGCTTAAATCCAGGGAACTATGGCTACACCTTC
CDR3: CASSLNPGNYGYTF

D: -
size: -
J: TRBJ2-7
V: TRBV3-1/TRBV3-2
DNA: TGTGCCAGCAGCCAAAACAGGGCAATCTCCTACGAGCAGTACTTC
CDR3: CASSQNRAISYEQYF

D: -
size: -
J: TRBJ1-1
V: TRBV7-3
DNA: TGTGCCAGCAGCCGGGGGGCGGGGGCTGAAGCTTTCTTT
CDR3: CASSRGAGAEAFF

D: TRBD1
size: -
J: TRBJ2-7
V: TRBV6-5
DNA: TGTGCCAGCAGTTACTCGACAGGGGCCAACTACGAGCAGTACTTC
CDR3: CASSYSTGANYEQYF

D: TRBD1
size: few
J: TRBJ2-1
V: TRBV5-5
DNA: TGTGCCAGCAGCCTCGGACAGGGGACTGAGCAGTTCTTC
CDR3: CASSLGQGTEQFF

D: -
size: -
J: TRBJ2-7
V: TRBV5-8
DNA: TGTGCCAGCAGCCTTAACAGGGACTCCTACGAGCAGTACTTC
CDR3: CASSLNRDSYEQYF

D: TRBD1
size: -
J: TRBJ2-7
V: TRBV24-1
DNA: TGTGCCACCAGTGATCCGACAGGGGGCCACGAGCAGTACTTC
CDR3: CATSDPTGGHEQYF

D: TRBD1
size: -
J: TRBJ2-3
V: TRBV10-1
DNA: TGCGCCAGCAGCCCGGACAGGGCGGCAGATACGCAGTATTTT
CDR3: CASSPDRAADTQYF

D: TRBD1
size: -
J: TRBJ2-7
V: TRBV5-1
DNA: TGCGCCAGCAGCCTACACCCAGGGACAGCCTACGAGCAGTACTTC
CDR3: CASSLHPGTAYEQYF

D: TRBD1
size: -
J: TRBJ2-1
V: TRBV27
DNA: TGTGCCAGCAGTGACAGGGGGCCTGACAATGAGCAGTTCTTC
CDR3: CASSDRGPDNEQFF

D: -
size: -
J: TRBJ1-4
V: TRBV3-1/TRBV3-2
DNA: TGTGCCAGCAGCCCCCGGACAGTTACTAATGAAAAACTGTTTTTT
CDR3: CASSPRTVTNEKLFF

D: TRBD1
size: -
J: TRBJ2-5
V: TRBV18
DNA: TGTGCCAGCTCACCGGACAGGGAGAGTACCCAGTACTTC
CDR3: CASSPDRESTQYF

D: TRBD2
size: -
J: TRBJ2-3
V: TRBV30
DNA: TGTGCCTGGAGTGGGACTAGCGGGGGGGAGGGCGATACGCAGTATTTT
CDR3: CAWSGTSGGEGDTQYF

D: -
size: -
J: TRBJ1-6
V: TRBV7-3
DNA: TGTGCCAGCAGCTTACAGGGCCAGAATTCACCCCTCCACTTT
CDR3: CASSLQGQNSPLHF

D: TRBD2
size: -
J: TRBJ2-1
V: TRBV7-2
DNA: TGTGCCAGCAGCTCTTCTAGCGGGAGCCGCTCCTACAATGAGCAGTTCTTC
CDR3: CASSSSSGSRSYNEQFF

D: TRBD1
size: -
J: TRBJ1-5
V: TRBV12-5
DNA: TGTGCTAGTGGTGGGACAGGGGGCGTGAATCAGCCCCAGCATTTT
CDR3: CASGGTGGVNQPQHF

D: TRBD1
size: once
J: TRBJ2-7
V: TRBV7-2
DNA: TGTGCCAGCAGCGCGCGGACAGGGGCCTACGAGCAGTACTTC
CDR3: CASSARTGAYEQYF

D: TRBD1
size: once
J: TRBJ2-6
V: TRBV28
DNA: TGTGCCAGCAGGCCAGGGGGATCTGGGGCCAACGTCCTGACTTTC
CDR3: CASRPGGSGANVLTF

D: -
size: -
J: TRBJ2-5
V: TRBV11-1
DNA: TGTGCCAGCAGCTTATTACAGCAAGAGACCCAGTACTTC
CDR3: CASSLLQQETQYF

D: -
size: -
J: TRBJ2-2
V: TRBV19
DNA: TGTGCCAACAGGGATCGTCAGGGGAACACCGGGGAGCTGTTTTTT
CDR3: CANRDRQGNTGELFF

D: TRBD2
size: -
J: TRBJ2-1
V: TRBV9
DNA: TGTGCCAGCAGCCCAAGACCGCGACTAGCAAATTTTGACAATGAGCAGTTCTTC
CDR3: CASSPRPRLANFDNEQFF

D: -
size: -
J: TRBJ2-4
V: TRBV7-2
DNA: TGTGCCAGCAGCTTAAGTCTAGAGGCCAACATTCAGTACTTC
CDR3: CASSLSLEANIQYF

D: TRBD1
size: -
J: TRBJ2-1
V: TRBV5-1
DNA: TGCGCCAGCAGTGCGGGACAGGGTTCCTACAATGAGCAGTTCTTC
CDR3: CASSAGQGSYNEQFF

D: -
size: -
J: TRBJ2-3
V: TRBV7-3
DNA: TGTGCCAGCAGCTTAGTCGGGACTTCCTTCACAGATACGCAGTATTTT
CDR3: CASSLVGTSFTDTQYF

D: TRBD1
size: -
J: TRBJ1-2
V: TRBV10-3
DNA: TGTGCCATCAGTGAGCTCCGGGACAGAGGGGGCTACACCTTC
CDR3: CAISELRDRGGYTF

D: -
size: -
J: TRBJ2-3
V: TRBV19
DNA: TGTGCCAGTAGCTTCACAGATACGCAGTATTTT
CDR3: CASSFTDTQYF

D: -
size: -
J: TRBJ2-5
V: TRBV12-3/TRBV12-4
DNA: TGTGCCAGCAGTTCCTATGAGACCCAGTACTTC
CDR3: CASSSYETQYF

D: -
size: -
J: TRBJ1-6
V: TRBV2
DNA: TGTGCCAGCAGTGTGAGGATACAGGCTAATTCACCCCTCCACTTT
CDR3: CASSVRIQANSPLHF

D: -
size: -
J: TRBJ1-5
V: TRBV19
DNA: TGTGCCAGTTACCAGGCCCATGGCAATCAGCCCCAGCATTTT
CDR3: CASYQAHGNQPQHF

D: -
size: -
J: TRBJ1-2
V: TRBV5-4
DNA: TGTGCCAGCAGCTTTCGTCAGGGAGGCTACACCTTC
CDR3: CASSFRQGGYTF

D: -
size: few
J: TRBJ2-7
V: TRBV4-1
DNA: TGCGCCAGCAGCCAAGGGGTGGGGCCCTACGAGCAGTACTTC
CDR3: CASSQGVGPYEQYF

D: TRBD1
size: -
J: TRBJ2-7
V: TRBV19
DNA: TGTGCCAGTAGTATGCTCGGGACAGGGATGTACGAGCAGTACTTC
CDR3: CASSMLGTGMYEQYF

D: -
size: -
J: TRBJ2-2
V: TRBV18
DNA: TGTGCCAGCTCACCACTCGGGGTGAACACCGGGGAGCTGTTTTTT
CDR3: CASSPLGVNTGELFF

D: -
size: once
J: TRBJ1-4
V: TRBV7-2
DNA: TGTGCCAGCGGGCAGGGTGCGAAACTGTTTTTT
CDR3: CASGQGAKLFF

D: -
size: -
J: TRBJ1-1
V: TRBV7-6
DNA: TGTGCCAGCAGCAAAGCGCGGGGAGGGACTGAAGCTTTCTTT
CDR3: CASSKARGGTEAFF

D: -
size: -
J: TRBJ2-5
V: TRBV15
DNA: TGTGCCACCAGCAGGGTCGGGGCAGGGGTCGTTACAGAGACCCAGTACTTC
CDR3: CATSRVGAGVVTETQYF

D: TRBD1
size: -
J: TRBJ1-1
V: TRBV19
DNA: TGTGCCAGTAAGGCAGGGGGGAAAACGAACACTGAAGCTTTCTTT
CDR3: CASKAGGKTNTEAFF